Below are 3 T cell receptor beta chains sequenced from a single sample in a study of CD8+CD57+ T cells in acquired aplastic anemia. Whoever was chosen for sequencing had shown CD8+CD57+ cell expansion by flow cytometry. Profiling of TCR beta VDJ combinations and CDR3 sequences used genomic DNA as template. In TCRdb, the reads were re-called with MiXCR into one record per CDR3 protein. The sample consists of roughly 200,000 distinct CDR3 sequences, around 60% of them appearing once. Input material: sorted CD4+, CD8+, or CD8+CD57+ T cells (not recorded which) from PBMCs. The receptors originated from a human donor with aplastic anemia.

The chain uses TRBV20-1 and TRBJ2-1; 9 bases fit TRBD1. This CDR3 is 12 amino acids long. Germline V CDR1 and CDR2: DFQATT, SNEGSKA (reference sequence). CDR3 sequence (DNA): TGCAGGGCGGACAGGGGCGGGAATGAGCAGTTCTTC. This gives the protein CRADRGGNEQFF.

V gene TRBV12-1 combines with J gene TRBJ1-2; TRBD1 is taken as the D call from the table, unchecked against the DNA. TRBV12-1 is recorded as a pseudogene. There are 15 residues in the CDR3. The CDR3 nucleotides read TGTGCCAGCAGCTTCCCCAATGGACAGGGAAATGGCTACACCTTC. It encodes CASSFPNGQGNGYTF.

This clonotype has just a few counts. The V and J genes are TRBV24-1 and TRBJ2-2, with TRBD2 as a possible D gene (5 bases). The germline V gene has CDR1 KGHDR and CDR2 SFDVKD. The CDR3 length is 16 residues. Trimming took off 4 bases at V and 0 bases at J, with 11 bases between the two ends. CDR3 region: CATSDVSGSNTGELFF. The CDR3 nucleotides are TGTGCCACCAGTGACGTGAGCGGATCGAACACCGGGGAGCTGTTTTTT.